These T cell receptor beta chains were read from a single sample in a study of blood T cell repertoires in COVID-19. Clones were sequenced by immunoSEQ multiplex PCR, and TCRdb holds only the in-frame ones, with some missing. The sample has roughly 380,000 clones, roughly four fifths seen once. The specimen was peripheral blood. Receptors originate from a human donor with acute or convalescent COVID-19. The donor label of this sample is uncertain. Each CDR3 is given with its conserved first and last residue. D genes are given only for firm matches. Clone sizes are given selectively: once, few, many, or a class where the clone is expanded.

j_call d_call v_call clone_size cdr3_nt cdr3_aa
TRBJ1-1 - TRBV6-2/TRBV6-3 - TGTGCCAGCAGTTACATTGGGGGCGGTCGTGAAGCTTTCTTT CASSYIGGGREAFF
TRBJ1-1 TRBD1 TRBV7-6 few TGTGCCAGCAGCTTAACACAGGGGTTCTTAACTGAAGCTTTCTTT CASSLTQGFLTEAFF
TRBJ2-3 TRBD2 TRBV5-1 - TGCGCCAGCAGGAGACTAGCGAGCACAGATACGCAGTATTTT CASRRLASTDTQYF
TRBJ1-4 - TRBV23-1 - TGCGCCGTACACACCGGGGATAATGAAAAACTGTTTTTT CAVHTGDNEKLFF
TRBJ1-2 - TRBV4-2 - TGTGCCAGCAGCCAAGCCTCCGGGGTTACCTATGGCTACACCTTC CASSQASGVTYGYTF
TRBJ1-2 TRBD1 TRBV5-6 - TGTGCCAGCAGCTCGTGGACAGGGGGAAACTATGGCTACACCTTC CASSSWTGGNYGYTF
TRBJ1-2 TRBD1 TRBV6-5 few TGTGCCAGCAGTTACCGGGACAGGCTACGCTATGGCTACACCTTC CASSYRDRLRYGYTF
TRBJ2-3 - TRBV11-2 once TGTGCCAGCAGCTTGGACGGGGGACAGATCACAGATACGCAGTATTTT CASSLDGGQITDTQYF
TRBJ2-2 TRBD2 TRBV7-2 - TGTGCCAGCAGCAGTTCGCGGGCGGGAGGACGCACCGGGGAGCTGTTTTTT CASSSSRAGGRTGELFF
TRBJ1-3 - TRBV18 - TGTGCCAGCTCTACAGGGTCTGGAAACACCATATATTTT CASSTGSGNTIYF
TRBJ1-2 - TRBV5-4 few TGTGCCAGCAGCTTTGGCTACGGGTTTTCGGATAACTATGGCTACACCTTC CASSFGYGFSDNYGYTF
TRBJ2-7 - TRBV27 - TGTGCCAGCAGTCTGAGGGAGGGGGCCTACGAGCAGTACTTC CASSLREGAYEQYF
TRBJ2-1 TRBD2 TRBV7-8 - TGTGCCAGCAGCTTTAGCCTAGCGGGAGGGAATGAGCAGTTCTTC CASSFSLAGGNEQFF
TRBJ1-5 - TRBV3-1/TRBV3-2 - TGTGCCAGCAGCCAAGATCCAGGGAATCGGCCCCAGCATTTT CASSQDPGNRPQHF
TRBJ1-2 - TRBV6-5 - TGTGCCAGCAGGGGGGGTGGCCAAATGGGGCCTGGCTACACCTTC CASRGGGQMGPGYTF
TRBJ1-5 - TRBV5-6 few TGTGCCAGCAGCTTGTTTAAGGGGCCTAATCAGCCCCAGCATTTT CASSLFKGPNQPQHF
TRBJ2-1 - TRBV9 - TGTGCCAGCAGCGTGAACAGGAATGGAGGGTACAATGAGCAGTTCTTC CASSVNRNGGYNEQFF
TRBJ1-2 TRBD1 TRBV28 - TGTGCCAGCAGTTCCTTAACAGGGGGCGCTTCCGGCTACACCTTC CASSSLTGGASGYTF
TRBJ1-2 - TRBV19 - TGTGCCAGTAGTCTTCAAGGCGGCGGCTACACCTTC CASSLQGGGYTF
TRBJ2-4 - TRBV2 - TGTGCCAGCAGCCCTAACAGGGCAGCAAACATTCAGTACTTC CASSPNRAANIQYF
TRBJ2-3 TRBD2 TRBV5-1 - TGCGCCAGCAGCTTCATCGCACTAGCGGGGGCAGATACGCAGTATTTT CASSFIALAGADTQYF
TRBJ1-4 - TRBV28 - TGTGCCAGCAGTCTACGAAATGAAAAACTGTTTTTT CASSLRNEKLFF
TRBJ1-1 - TRBV7-9 - TGTGCCAGCAGCCCAGGGGCCCCTGAAGCTTTCTTT CASSPGAPEAFF
TRBJ2-7 TRBD1 TRBV5-1 few TGCGCCAGCAGCTTAGGGACAGGGGTCTCCTACGAGCAGTACTTC CASSLGTGVSYEQYF
TRBJ1-4 - TRBV3-1/TRBV3-2 - TGTGCCAGCAGCCAACTACAGCCCCGAGAAAAACTGTTTTTT CASSQLQPREKLFF
TRBJ2-6 - TRBV10-2 - TGCGCCAGCAGTGAGCGGGCTGGGGCCAACGTCCTGACTTTC CASSERAGANVLTF
TRBJ2-6 - TRBV2 - TGTGCCAGCAGCCTAACCTGGAGTGGGGCCAACGTCCTGACTTTC CASSLTWSGANVLTF
TRBJ1-4 - TRBV2 - TGTGCCAGCAGTGTACAGCTGGGTTCTGAAAAACTGTTTTTT CASSVQLGSEKLFF
TRBJ1-4 - TRBV28 - TGTGCCAGCAGTTTTCAAAGACAGATTAATGAAAAACTGTTTTTT CASSFQRQINEKLFF